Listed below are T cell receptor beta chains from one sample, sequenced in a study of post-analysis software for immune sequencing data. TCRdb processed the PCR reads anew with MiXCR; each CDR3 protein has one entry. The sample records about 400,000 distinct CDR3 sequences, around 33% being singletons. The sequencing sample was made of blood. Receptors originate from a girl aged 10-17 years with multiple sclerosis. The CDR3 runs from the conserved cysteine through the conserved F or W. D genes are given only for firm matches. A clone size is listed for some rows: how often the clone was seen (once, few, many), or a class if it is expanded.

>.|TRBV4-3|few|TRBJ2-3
CASSPSPLTDTQYF
TGCGCCAGCAGCCCCTCTCCACTCACAGATACGCAGTATTTT
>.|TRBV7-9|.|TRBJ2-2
CASSLAQGSGGELFF
TGTGCCAGCAGCTTAGCACAGGGCTCTGGCGGGGAGCTGTTTTTT
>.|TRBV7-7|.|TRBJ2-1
CASSAGVGSYNEQFF
TGTGCTAGCAGCGCCGGTGTTGGCTCCTACAATGAGCAGTTCTTC
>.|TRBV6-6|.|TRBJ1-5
CASSPAGGPYSNQPQHF
TGTGCCAGCAGTCCTGCCGGGGGACCTTATAGCAATCAGCCCCAGCATTTT
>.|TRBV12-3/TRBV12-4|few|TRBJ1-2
CASSSRAVGDTF
TGTGCCAGCAGTTCCCGGGCGGTGGGGGACACCTTC
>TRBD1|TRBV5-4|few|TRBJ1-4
CASSRDRDEKLFF
TGTGCCAGCAGCCGGGACAGGGATGAAAAACTGTTTTTT
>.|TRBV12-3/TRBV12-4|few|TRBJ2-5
CASSFSGAWETQYF
TGTGCCAGCAGTTTTTCAGGGGCTTGGGAGACCCAGTACTTC
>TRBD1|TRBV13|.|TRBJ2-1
CASSWGQGGRHNEQFF
TGTGCCAGCAGCTGGGGACAGGGGGGGAGGCACAATGAGCAGTTCTTC
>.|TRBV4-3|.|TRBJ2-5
CASSPTRVSGETQYF
TGCGCCAGCAGCCCCACCCGGGTCAGCGGGGAGACCCAGTACTTC
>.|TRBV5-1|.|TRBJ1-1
CASSFNGVTEAFF
TGCGCCAGCAGCTTCAACGGAGTCACTGAAGCTTTCTTT
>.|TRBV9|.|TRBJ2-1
CASSAPGTNNEQFF
TGTGCCAGCAGCGCCCCCGGGACAAACAATGAGCAGTTCTTC
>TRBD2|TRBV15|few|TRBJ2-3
CATSRGEGHHTQYF
TGTGCCACCAGCAGGGGGGAGGGGCACCATACGCAGTATTTT
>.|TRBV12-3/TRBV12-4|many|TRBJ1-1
CASNHKAVKREAFF
TGTGCCAGCAATCATAAAGCAGTCAAAAGAGAAGCTTTCTTT
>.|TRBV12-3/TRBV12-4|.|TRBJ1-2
CASSYRGINYGYTF
TGTGCCAGCAGTTATCGGGGCATCAACTATGGCTACACCTTC
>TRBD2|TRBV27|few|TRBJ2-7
CASSFGLAGIYEQYF
TGTGCCAGCAGTTTCGGGCTAGCGGGGATCTACGAGCAGTACTTC
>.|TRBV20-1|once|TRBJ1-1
CSARDPAGRNTEAFF
TGCAGTGCTAGAGATCCCGCTGGACGGAACACTGAAGCTTTCTTT
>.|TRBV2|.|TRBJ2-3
CASSIRGAGVGDTQYF
TGTGCCAGCAGTATCCGTGGGGCAGGGGTAGGAGATACGCAGTATTTT
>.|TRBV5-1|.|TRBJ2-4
CASSFEQTGKNIQYF
TGCGCCAGCAGCTTTGAGCAGACCGGCAAAAACATTCAGTACTTC
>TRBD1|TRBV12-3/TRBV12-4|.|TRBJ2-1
CASSVDRGGGYNEQFF
TGTGCCAGCAGTGTGGACAGGGGAGGAGGCTACAATGAGCAGTTCTTC
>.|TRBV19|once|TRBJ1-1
CASSIDPGLNTEAFF
TGTGCCAGTAGTATAGATCCCGGGTTGAACACTGAAGCTTTCTTT
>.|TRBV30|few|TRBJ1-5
CAWSIHINQPQHF
TGTGCCTGGAGTATACACATCAATCAGCCCCAGCATTTT
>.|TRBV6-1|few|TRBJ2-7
CASRDDMTVYYEQYF
TGTGCCAGCAGGGACGACATGACCGTTTACTACGAGCAGTACTTC
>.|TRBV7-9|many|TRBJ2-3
CASSLNLHGDTQYF
TGTGCCAGCAGCTTAAATCTGCACGGGGATACGCAGTATTTT
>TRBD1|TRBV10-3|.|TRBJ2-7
CAIRSHRGENEQYF
TGTGCCATCAGGTCCCACAGGGGAGAAAACGAGCAGTACTTC
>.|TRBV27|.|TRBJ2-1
CASSEVTPAYGQFF
TGTGCCAGCAGCGAGGTTACGCCAGCCTACGGGCAGTTCTTC
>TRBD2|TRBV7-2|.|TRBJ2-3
CASSVERGGTDTQYF
TGTGCCAGCAGCGTTGAGCGGGGGGGCACAGATACGCAGTATTTT
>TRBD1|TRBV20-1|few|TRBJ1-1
CRATQGGTEAFF
TGCAGGGCTACCCAGGGGGGCACTGAAGCTTTCTTT
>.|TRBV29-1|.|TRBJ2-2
CSVDRDGELFF
TGCAGCGTTGACAGGGATGGGGAGCTGTTTTTT
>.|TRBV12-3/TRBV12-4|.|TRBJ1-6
CASRRRSNSPLHF
TGTGCCAGCAGGCGACGGTCTAATTCACCCCTCCACTTT
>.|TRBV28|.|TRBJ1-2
CASTTLGTAHGYTF
TGTGCCAGCACCACCCTGGGGACTGCCCATGGCTACACCTTC
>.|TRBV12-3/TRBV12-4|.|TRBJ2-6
CASRNSGANVRTF
TGTGCCAGCAGGAACTCTGGGGCCAACGTCCGGACTTTC
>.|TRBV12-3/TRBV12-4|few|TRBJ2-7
CASSITGTKGEQYF
TGTGCCAGCAGTATAACCGGGACGAAGGGGGAGCAGTACTTC
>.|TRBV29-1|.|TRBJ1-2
CSADPLTANYGYTF
TGCAGCGCCGACCCTTTAACAGCGAACTATGGCTACACCTTC
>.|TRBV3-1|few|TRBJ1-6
CASSPTTLQGRSPLHF
TGTGCCAGCAGCCCCACCACGTTGCAGGGCCGATCACCCCTCCACTTT
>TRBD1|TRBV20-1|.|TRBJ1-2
CSAWDRGGYTF
TGCAGTGCTTGGGACAGGGGAGGCTACACCTTC
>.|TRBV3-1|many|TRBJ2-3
CASSQATDTQYF
TGTGCCAGCAGCCAAGCCACAGATACGCAGTATTTT
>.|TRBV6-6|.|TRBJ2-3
CASSPQTDRQTQYF
TGTGCCAGCAGCCCCCAAACGGACAGACAAACGCAGTATTTT
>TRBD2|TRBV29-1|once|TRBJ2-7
CGVVPGGGEQYF
TGCGGCGTTGTCCCCGGCGGGGGCGAGCAGTACTTC
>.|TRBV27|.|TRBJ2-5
CASSLLLGETQYF
TGTGCCAGCAGTCTACTCCTGGGGGAGACCCAGTACTTC
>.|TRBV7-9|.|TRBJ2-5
CASSTLGESEETQYF
TGTGCCAGCAGCACCTTGGGGGAGAGTGAAGAGACCCAGTACTTC
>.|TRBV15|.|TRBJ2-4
CATSREEGFGNIQYF
TGTGCCACCAGCAGAGAGGAGGGTTTTGGAAACATTCAGTACTTC